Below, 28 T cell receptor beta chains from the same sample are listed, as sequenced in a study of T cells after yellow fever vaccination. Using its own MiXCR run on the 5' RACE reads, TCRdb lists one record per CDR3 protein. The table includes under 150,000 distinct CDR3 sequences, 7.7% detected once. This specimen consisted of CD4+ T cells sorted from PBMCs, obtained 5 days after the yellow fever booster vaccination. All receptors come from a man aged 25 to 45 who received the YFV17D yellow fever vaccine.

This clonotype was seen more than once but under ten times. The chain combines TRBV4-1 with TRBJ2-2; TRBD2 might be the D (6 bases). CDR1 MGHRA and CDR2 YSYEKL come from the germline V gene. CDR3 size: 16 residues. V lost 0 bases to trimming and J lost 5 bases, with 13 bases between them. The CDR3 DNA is TGCGCCAGCAGCCAAGAGCCGGACGGGAGAACCGGGGAGCTGTTTTTT. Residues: CASSQEPDGRTGELFF.

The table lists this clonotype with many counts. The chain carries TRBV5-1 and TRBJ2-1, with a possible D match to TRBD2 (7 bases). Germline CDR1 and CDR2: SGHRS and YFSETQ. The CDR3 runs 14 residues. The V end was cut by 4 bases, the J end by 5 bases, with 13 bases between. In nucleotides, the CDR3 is TGCGCCAGCAGCCCTGGGGGGGCCGACAATGAGCAGTTCTTC. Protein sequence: CASSPGGADNEQFF. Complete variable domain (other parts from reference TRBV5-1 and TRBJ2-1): KAGVTQTPRYLIKTRGQQVTLSCSPISGHRSVSWYQQTPGQGLQFLFEYFSETQRNKGNFPGRFSGRQFSNSRSEMNVSTLELGDSALYLCASSPGGADNEQFFGPGTRLTVL.

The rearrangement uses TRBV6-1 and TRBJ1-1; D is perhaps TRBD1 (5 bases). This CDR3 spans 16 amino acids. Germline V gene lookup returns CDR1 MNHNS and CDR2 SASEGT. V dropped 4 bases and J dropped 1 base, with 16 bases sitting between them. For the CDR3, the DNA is TGTGCCAGCAGTGCGCCCCTAAGGGGAACGAACACTGAAGCTTTCTTT. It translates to CASSAPLRGTNTEAFF.

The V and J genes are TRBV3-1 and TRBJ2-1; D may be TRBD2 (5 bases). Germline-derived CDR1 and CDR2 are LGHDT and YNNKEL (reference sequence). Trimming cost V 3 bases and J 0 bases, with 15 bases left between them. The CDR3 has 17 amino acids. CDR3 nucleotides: TGTGCCAGCAGCCATCGGACTCTCTTGAGCTCCTACAATGAGCAGTTCTTC. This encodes CASSHRTLLSSYNEQFF.

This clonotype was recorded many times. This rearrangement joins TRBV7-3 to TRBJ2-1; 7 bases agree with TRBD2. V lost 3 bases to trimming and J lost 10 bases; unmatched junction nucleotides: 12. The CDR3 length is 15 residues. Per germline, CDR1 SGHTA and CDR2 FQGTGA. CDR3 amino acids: CASSLGGRAVGEQFF. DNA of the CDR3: TGTGCCAGCAGCTTGGGTGGGAGGGCAGTGGGGGAGCAGTTCTTC.

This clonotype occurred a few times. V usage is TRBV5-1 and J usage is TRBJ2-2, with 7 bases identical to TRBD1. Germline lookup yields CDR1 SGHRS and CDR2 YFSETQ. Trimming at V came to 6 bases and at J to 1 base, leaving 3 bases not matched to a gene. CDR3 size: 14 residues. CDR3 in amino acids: CASKDRENTGELFF. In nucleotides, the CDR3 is TGCGCCAGCAAAGACAGGGAGAACACCGGGGAGCTGTTTTTT.

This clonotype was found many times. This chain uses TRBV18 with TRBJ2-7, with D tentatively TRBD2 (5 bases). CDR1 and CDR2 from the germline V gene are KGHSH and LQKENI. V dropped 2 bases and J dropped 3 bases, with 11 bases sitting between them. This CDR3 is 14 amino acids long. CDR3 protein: CASSPSPGNYEQYF. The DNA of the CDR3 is TGTGCCAGCTCACCATCCCCCGGGAACTACGAGCAGTACTTC.

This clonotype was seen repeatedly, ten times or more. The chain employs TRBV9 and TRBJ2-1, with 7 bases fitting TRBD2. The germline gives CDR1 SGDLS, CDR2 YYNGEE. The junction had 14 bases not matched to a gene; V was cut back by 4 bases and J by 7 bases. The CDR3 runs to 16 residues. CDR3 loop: CASSPEGSGIVNEQFF. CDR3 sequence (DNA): TGTGCCAGCAGCCCGGAAGGGAGCGGGATAGTAAATGAGCAGTTCTTC.

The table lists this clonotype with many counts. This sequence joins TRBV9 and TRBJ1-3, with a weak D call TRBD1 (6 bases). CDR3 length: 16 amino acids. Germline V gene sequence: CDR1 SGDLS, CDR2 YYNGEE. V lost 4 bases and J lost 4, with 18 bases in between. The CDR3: CASSKSARGNGNTIYF. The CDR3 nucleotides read TGTGCCAGCAGCAAATCGGCGAGGGGGAACGGAAACACCATATATTTT.

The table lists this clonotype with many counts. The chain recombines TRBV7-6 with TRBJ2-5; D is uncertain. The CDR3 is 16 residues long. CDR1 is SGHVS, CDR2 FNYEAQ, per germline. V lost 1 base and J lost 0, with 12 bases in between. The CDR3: CASSLGAGRDQETQYF. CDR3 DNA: TGTGCCAGCAGCTTAGGGGCAGGCCGGGACCAAGAGACCCAGTACTTC.

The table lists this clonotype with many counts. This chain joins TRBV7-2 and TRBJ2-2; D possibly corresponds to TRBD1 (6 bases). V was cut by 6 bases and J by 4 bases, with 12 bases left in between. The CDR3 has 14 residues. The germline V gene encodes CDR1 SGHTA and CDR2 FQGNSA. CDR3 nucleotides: TGTGCCAGCAGTCAACAAGGGGGCACCGGGGAGCTGTTTTTT. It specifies CASSQQGGTGELFF.

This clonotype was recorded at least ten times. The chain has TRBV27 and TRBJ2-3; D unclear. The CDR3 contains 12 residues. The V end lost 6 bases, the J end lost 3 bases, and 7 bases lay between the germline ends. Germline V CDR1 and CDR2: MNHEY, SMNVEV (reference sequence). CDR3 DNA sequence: TGTGCCAGCAGGGGGAATACAGATACGCAGTATTTT. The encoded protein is CASRGNTDTQYF.

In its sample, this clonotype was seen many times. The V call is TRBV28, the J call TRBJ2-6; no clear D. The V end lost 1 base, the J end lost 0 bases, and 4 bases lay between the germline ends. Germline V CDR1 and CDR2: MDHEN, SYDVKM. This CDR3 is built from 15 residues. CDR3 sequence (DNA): TGTGCCAGCAGTTTATTGTACTCTGGGGCCAACGTCCTGACTTTC. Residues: CASSLLYSGANVLTF.

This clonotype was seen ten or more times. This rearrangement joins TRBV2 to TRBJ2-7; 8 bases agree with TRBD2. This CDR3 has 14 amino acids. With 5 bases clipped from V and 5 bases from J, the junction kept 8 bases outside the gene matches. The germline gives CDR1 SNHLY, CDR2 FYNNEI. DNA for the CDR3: TGTGCCAGCAGTCCCGGGAGGGCTTCCAACGAGCAGTACTTC. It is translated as CASSPGRASNEQYF.

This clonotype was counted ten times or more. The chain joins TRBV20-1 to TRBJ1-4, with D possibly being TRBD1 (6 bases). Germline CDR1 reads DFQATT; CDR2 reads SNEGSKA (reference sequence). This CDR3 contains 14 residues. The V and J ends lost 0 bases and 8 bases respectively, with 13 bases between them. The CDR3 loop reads CSARDGRGGEKLFF. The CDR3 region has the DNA TGCAGTGCTAGAGATGGAAGGGGGGGAGAAAAACTGTTTTTT.

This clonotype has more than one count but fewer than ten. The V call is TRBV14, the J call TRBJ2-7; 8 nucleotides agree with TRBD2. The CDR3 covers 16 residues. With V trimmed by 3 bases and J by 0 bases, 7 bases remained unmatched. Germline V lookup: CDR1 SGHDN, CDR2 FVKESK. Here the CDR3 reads CASSHLRGTSSYEQYF. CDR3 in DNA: TGTGCCAGCAGCCATCTTAGAGGGACTAGCTCCTACGAGCAGTACTTC.

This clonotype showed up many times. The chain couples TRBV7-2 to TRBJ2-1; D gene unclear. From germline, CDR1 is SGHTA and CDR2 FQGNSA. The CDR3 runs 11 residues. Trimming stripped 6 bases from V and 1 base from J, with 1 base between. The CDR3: CASRSYNEQFF. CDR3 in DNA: TGTGCCAGCAGATCCTACAATGAGCAGTTCTTC.

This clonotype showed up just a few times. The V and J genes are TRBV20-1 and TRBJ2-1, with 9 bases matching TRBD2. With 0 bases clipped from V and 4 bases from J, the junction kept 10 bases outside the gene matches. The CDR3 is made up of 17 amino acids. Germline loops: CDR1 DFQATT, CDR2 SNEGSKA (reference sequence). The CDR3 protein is CSAREEYRTSVYNEQFF. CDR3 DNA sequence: TGCAGTGCTAGAGAAGAGTATAGGACTAGCGTTTACAATGAGCAGTTCTTC.

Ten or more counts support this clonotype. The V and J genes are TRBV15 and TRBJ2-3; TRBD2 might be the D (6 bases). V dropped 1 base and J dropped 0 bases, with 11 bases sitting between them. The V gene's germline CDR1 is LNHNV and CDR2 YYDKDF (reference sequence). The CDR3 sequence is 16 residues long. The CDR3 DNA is TGTGCCACCAGCAGAGGGGTAGCGGAGAGCACAGATACGCAGTATTTT. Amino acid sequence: CATSRGVAESTDTQYF.

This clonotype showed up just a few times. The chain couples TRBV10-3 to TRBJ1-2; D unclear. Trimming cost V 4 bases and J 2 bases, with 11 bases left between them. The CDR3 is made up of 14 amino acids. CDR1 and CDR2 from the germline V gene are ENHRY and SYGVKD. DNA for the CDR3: TGTGCCATCAGTGTCGTCGGGCAGAACTATGGCTACACCTTC. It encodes CAISVVGQNYGYTF.

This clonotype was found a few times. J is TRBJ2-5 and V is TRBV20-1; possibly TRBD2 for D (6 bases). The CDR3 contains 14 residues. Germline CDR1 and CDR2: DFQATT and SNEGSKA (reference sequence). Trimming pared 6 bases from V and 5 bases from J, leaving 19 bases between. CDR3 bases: TGCAGTGCACCCGTCGGTAGCGGAGGGGAGACCCAGTACTTC. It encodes CSAPVGSGGETQYF.

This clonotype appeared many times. Written as DNA, the CDR3 is TGCGCCAGCAGCTTGGAACAGGGTCAAGATACGCAGTATTTT. Translating gives CASSLEQGQDTQYF. J is TRBJ2-3 and V is TRBV5-1, with a tentative D call TRBD1 (6 bases). Between the trimmed V and J ends, which lost 0 bases and 5 bases, there was a span of 10 bases. The CDR3 extends over 14 amino acids. In germline, CDR1 is SGHRS, CDR2 YFSETQ. Variable domain in full (rest from reference TRBV5-1 and TRBJ2-3): KAGVTQTPRYLIKTRGQQVTLSCSPISGHRSVSWYQQTPGQGLQFLFEYFSETQRNKGNFPGRFSGRQFSNSRSEMNVSTLELGDSALYLCASSLEQGQDTQYFGPGTRLTVL.

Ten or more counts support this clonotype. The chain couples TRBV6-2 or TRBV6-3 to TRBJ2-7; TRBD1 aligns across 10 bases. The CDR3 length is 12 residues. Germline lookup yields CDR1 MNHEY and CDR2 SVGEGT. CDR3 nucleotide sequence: TGTGCGTCGACAGGGGGCCTCTACGAGCAGTACTTC. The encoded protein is CASTGGLYEQYF.

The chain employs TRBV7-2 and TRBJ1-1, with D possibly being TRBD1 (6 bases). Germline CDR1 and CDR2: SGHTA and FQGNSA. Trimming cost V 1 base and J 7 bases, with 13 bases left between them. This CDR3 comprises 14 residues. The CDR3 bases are TGTGCCAGCAGCTTAGGGCGGACAGACTATGAAGCTTTCTTT. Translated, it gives CASSLGRTDYEAFF.

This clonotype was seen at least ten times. CDR3 sequence: CASSSRDTVNTEAFF. In DNA, the CDR3 is TGCGCCAGCAGCTCCCGCGACACGGTGAACACTGAAGCTTTCTTT. J is TRBJ1-1 and V is TRBV5-1; no firm D call. Trimming took off 3 bases at V and 0 bases at J, with 12 bases between the two ends. The CDR3 sequence is 15 residues long. Germline V lookup: CDR1 SGHRS, CDR2 YFSETQ.

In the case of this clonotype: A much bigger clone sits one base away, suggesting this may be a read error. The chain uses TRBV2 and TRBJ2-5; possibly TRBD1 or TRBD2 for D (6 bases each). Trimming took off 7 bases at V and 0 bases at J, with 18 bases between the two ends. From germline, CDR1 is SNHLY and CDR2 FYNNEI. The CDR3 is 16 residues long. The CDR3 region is CASIVGARGNQETQYF. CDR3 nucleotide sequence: TGTGCCAGCATAGTGGGGGCCCGGGGGAACCAAGAGACCCAGTACTTC.

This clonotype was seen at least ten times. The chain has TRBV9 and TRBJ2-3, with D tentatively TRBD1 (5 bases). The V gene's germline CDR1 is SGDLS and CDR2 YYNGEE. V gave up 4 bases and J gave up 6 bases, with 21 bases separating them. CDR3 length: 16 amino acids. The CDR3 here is CASSLNQGRSADTQYF. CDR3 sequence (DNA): TGTGCCAGCAGCCTAAACCAGGGTAGGTCAGCGGATACGCAGTATTTT.

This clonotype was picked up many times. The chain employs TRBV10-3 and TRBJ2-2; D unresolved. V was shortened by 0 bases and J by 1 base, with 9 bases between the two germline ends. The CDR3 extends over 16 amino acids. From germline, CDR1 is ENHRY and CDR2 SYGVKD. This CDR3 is CAISESASRNTGELFF. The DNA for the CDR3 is TGTGCCATCAGTGAGTCGGCCAGTAGGAACACCGGGGAGCTGTTTTTT.